This T cell receptor beta chain was sequenced for a study of shared T cell receptors in the human thymus. Method: immunoSEQ multiplex PCR; TCRdb's copy keeps in-frame clones and lacks some. In the table there are about 660,000 clones, around nine tenths of which are singletons. The length of the CDR3 is 17 residues. With 3 bases removed from V and 2 bases from J, the gap between germline ends came to 14 bases. CDR1 and CDR2 (germline): SEHNR, FQNEAQ (reference sequence). These data were likewise used in another study, on human thymus T cells. That work states: Resections from corrective heart surgery provided thymus tissue.

This TCR came from a boy in the first two years of life with a congenital heart defect. This chain uses TRBV7-9 with TRBJ2-6; D might be TRBD1 (5 bases). The sequenced material came from thymocytes. The CDR3 nucleotides are TGTGCCAGCAGCTTGCGGATGGGGCGCCCTGGGGCCAACGTCCTGACTTTC. Translated, it gives CASSLRMGRPGANVLTF.